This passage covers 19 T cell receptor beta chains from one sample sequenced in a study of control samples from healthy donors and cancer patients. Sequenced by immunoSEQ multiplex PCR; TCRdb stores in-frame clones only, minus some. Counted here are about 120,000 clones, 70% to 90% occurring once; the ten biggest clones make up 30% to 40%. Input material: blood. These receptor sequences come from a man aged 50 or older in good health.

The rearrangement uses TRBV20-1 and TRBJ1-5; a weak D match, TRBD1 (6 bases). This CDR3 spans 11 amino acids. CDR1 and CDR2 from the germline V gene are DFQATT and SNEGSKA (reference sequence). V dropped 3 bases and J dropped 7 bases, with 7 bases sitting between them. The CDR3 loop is CSARRGQPQHF. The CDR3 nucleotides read TGCAGTGCTAGGAGGGGGCAGCCCCAGCATTTT.

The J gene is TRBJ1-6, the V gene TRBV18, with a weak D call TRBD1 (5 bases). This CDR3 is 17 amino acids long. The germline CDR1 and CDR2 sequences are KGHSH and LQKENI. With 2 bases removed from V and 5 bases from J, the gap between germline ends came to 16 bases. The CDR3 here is CASSPSLGEGNNSPLHF. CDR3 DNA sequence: TGTGCCAGCTCACCAAGTCTTGGGGAGGGGAATAATTCACCCCTCCACTTT.

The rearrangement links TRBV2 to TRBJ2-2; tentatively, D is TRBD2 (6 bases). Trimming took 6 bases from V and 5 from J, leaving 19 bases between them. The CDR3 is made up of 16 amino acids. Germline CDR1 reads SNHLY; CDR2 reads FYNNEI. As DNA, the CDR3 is TGTGCCAGCAGGGAAAGAACTAGCCGGGGGACCGGGGAGCTGTTTTTT. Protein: CASRERTSRGTGELFF.

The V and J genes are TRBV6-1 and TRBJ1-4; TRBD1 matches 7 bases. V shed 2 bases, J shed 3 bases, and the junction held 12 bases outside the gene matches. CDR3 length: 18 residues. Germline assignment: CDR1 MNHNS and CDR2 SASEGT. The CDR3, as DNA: TGTGCCAGCAGTGAAAAAAGAGGAGGGGGCGCATCTAATGAAAAACTGTTTTTT. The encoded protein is CASSEKRGGGASNEKLFF.

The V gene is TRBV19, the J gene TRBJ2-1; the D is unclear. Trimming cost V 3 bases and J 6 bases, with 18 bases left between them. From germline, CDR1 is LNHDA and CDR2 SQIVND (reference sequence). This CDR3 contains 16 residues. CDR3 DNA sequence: TGTGCCAGTAGTATCAGGCCGGGCGGTGGGCTCAATGAGCAGTTCTTC. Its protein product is CASSIRPGGGLNEQFF. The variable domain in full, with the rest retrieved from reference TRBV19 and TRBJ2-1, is DGGITQSPKYLFRKEGQNVTLSCEQNLNHDAMYWYRQDPGQGLRLIYYSQIVNDFQKGDIAEGYSVSREKKESFPLTVTSAQKNPTAFYLCASSIRPGGGLNEQFFGPGTRLTVL.

CDR3 amino acids: CATSDLGETQYF. The DNA for the CDR3 is TGTGCCACCAGTGATTTGGGAGAGACCCAGTACTTC. J is TRBJ2-5 and V is TRBV24-1; D ambiguous. CDR1 and CDR2 (germline): KGHDR, SFDVKD. This CDR3 is 12 amino acids long. Trimming stripped 0 bases from V and 4 bases from J, with 2 bases between.

The chain's CDR3 is CASSFLQGYEQYF. The CDR3 nucleotides read TGTGCCAGCAGCTTTCTTCAGGGCTACGAGCAGTACTTC. The chain has TRBV11-2 and TRBJ2-7; D possibly corresponds to TRBD1 (5 bases). Trimming removed 3 bases from V and 3 bases from J, with 9 bases in between. CDR3 length equals 13 residues. Germline CDR1 and CDR2: SGHAT and FQNNGV.

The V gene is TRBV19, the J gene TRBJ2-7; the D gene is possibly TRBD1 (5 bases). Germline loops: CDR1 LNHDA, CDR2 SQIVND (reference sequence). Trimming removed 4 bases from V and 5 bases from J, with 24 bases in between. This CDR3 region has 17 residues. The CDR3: CASSTFIGGGRVDEQYF. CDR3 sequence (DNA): TGTGCCAGTAGTACCTTCATAGGCGGTGGCAGGGTGGACGAGCAGTACTTC.

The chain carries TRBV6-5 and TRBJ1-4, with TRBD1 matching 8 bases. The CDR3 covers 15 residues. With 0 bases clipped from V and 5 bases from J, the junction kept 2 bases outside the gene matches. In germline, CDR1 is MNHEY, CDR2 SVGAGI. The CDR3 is CASSYSTGGNEKLFF. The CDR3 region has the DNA TGTGCCAGCAGTTACTCTACAGGGGGAAATGAAAAACTGTTTTTT.

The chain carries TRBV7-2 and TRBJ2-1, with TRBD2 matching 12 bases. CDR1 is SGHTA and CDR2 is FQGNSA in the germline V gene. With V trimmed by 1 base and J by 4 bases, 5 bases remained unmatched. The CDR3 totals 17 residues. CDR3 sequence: CASSLGATSGGYNEQFF. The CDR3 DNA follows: TGTGCCAGCAGCTTAGGGGCTACTAGCGGGGGGTACAATGAGCAGTTCTTC.

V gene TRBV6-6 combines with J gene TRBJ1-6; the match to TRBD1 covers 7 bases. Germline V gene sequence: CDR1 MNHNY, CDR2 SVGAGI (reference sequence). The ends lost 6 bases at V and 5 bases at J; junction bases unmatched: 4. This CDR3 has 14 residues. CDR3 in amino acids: CASSPRGDNSPLHF. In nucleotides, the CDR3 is TGTGCCAGCAGCCCCAGGGGGGATAATTCACCCCTCCACTTT.

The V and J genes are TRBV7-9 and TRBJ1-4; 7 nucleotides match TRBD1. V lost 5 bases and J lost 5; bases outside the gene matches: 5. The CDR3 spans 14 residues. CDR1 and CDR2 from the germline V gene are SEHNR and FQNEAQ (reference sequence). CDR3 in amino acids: CASSQTGPNEKLFF. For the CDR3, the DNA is TGTGCCAGCAGCCAGACAGGGCCAAATGAAAAACTGTTTTTT.

CDR3 sequence (DNA): TGTGCCAGCAGACCCAGGACTAGCGGGGAGGAGCTGTTTTTT. Translating gives CASRPRTSGEELFF. The chain uses TRBV2 and TRBJ2-2; 12 nucleotides line up with TRBD2. After removal of 6 bases from V and 10 bases from J, the junction contained 6 bases not matched to a gene. The CDR3 contains 14 residues. Germline V gene lookup returns CDR1 SNHLY and CDR2 FYNNEI.

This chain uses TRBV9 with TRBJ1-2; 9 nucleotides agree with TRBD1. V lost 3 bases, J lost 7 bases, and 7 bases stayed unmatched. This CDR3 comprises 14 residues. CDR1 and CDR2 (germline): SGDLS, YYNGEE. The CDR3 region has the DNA TGTGCCAGCAGCGGTTGGACAGGGGATGTTGGCTACACCTTC. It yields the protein CASSGWTGDVGYTF.

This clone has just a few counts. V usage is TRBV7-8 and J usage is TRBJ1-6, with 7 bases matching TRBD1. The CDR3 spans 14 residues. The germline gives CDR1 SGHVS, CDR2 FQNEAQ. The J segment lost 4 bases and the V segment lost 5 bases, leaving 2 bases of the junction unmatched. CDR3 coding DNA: TGTGCCAGCAGCCTACAGGGGTATAATTCACCCCTCCACTTT. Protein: CASSLQGYNSPLHF.

CDR3 sequence: CASSLGRNTEAFF. For the CDR3, the DNA is TGTGCCAGCAGTTTAGGAAGGAACACTGAAGCTTTCTTT. The chain is built from TRBV27 and TRBJ1-1; D unresolved. The length of the CDR3 is 13 residues. The V gene's germline CDR1 is MNHEY and CDR2 SMNVEV (reference sequence). Trimming pared 2 bases from V and 1 base from J, leaving 5 bases between.

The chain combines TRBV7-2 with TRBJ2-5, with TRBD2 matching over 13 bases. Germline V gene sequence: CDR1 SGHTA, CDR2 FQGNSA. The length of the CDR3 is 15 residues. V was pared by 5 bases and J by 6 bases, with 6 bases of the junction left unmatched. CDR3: CASSVRTSGGKTQYF. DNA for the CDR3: TGTGCCAGCAGCGTACGGACTAGCGGGGGAAAGACCCAGTACTTC.

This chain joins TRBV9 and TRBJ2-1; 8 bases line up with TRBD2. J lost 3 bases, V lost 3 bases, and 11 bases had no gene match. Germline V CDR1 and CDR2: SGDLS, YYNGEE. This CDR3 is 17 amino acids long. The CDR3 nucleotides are TGTGCCAGCAGCGGGGGTAGCGGGGCCTCCTTCTACAATGAGCAGTTCTTC. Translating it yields CASSGGSGASFYNEQFF.

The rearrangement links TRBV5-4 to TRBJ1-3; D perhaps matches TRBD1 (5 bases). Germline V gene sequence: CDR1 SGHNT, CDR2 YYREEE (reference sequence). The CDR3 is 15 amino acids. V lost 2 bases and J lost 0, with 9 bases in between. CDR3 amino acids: CASSLGDFSGNTIYF. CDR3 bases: TGTGCCAGCAGCTTAGGGGACTTCTCTGGAAACACCATATATTTT.